These T cell receptor beta chains were read from a single sample in a study of low-dose radiotherapy and immunotherapy resistance in tumors. Each CDR3 protein gets one entry after TCRdb re-called the reads with MiXCR. This repertoire shows around 33,000 distinct CDR3 sequences, about 49% found once; its top ten account for around 5.4%. The sequencing here drew on PBMCs, taken after low-dose radiotherapy plus immunotherapy. The receptors stem from a male donor with gallbladder cancer. Each CDR3 is given with its conserved first and last residue. The D gene is left open where the match is weak. Clone size is not always given. Where it is, it says once, few, many or a class for expanded clones.

d_gene | j_gene | v_gene | abundance | CDR3nt | CDR3aa
TRBD1 | TRBJ2-7 | TRBV20-1 | - | TGCAGTGGAGGAGGGACAGGGGCTCGTGAGCAGTACTTC | CSGGGTGAREQYF
- | TRBJ1-1 | TRBV7-9 | many | TGTGCCAGCAGCTTAGTAACAGGGTGGACTGAAGCTTTCTTT | CASSLVTGWTEAFF
TRBD2 | TRBJ2-7 | TRBV2 | - | TGTGCCAGCAGTACCCCCTCTGGGGCTAGCGGGAGGGGTTCCTACGAGCAGTACTTC | CASSTPSGASGRGSYEQYF
TRBD1 | TRBJ1-1 | TRBV6-2/TRBV6-3 | - | TGTGCCAGCAGTTACGAGCAGGGGGCCGGTATGAACACTGAAGCTTTCTTT | CASSYEQGAGMNTEAFF
TRBD1 | TRBJ2-2 | TRBV10-1 | many | TGCGCCAGCAGAGGACAGGGGGCCGGGGAGCTGTTTTTT | CASRGQGAGELFF
- | TRBJ1-1 | TRBV12-3/TRBV12-4 | - | TGTGCCAGCAGTCGACAGAAGAACACTGAAGCTTTCTTT | CASSRQKNTEAFF
- | TRBJ2-7 | TRBV7-9 | - | TGTGCCAGCAGCCCGCCGGAAAGGGCGGACTACGAGCAGTACTTC | CASSPPERADYEQYF
- | TRBJ2-2 | TRBV19 | - | TGTGCCAGTAGTATTCTACGGAACACCGGGGAGCTGTTTTTT | CASSILRNTGELFF
- | TRBJ2-1 | TRBV27 | many | TGTGCCAGCAGTAATACAGGGTATGAGCAGTTCTTC | CASSNTGYEQFF
TRBD1 | TRBJ1-1 | TRBV7-3 | - | TGTGCCCCCGAGGCTTGGTTGGGACAGGGAGGCTCTGAAGCTTTCTTT | CAPEAWLGQGGSEAFF
- | TRBJ2-7 | TRBV12-3/TRBV12-4 | many | TGTGCCAGCAGTTTACTCTTGGACCCCGAGCAGTACTTC | CASSLLLDPEQYF
- | TRBJ2-2 | TRBV7-3 | many | TGTGCCAGCAATCGGGGCCCCGGGGAGCTGTTTTTT | CASNRGPGELFF
TRBD2 | TRBJ2-1 | TRBV5-1 | many | TGCGCCAGCAGCTTGTGGGCTAGCGGGAGCTATGAGCAGTTCTTC | CASSLWASGSYEQFF
- | TRBJ2-7 | TRBV29-1 | medium-sized | TGCAGCGTTGAAGGGGGCGCTTACGAGCAGTACTTC | CSVEGGAYEQYF
- | TRBJ2-7 | TRBV6-1 | medium-sized | TGTGCCAGCAGTGAAGCGGACTGGGATGGGAACGAGCAGTACTTC | CASSEADWDGNEQYF
TRBD2 | TRBJ2-3 | TRBV15 | medium-sized | TGTGCCACCAGCAGAAGCCGAGCGGGGGGCACAGATACGCAGTATTTT | CATSRSRAGGTDTQYF
- | TRBJ2-1 | TRBV2 | - | TGTGCCAGCAGCGATCAGATGGGGAACAATGAGCAGTTCTTC | CASSDQMGNNEQFF
- | TRBJ1-2 | TRBV5-3 | - | TGTGCCAGCAGCTGGAAAAATCGGGACTATGGCTACACCTTC | CASSWKNRDYGYTF
- | TRBJ2-5 | TRBV13 | many | TGTGCCAGCAGCTTAGAGGGAGCGGGACAGAACCTCCAAGAGACCCAGTACTTC | CASSLEGAGQNLQETQYF
- | TRBJ2-3 | TRBV4-1 | - | TGCGCCAGCAGCCTCACCTACACAGGGCTCCTCGGGGATACGCAGTATTTT | CASSLTYTGLLGDTQYF
- | TRBJ1-1 | TRBV9 | - | TGTGCCAGCAGCGTCACCGAGAACACTGAAGCTTTCTTT | CASSVTENTEAFF
- | TRBJ2-2 | TRBV20-1 | many | TGCAGTGCGGGTCAGGGGTTCGCGAACACCGGGGAGCTGTTTTTT | CSAGQGFANTGELFF